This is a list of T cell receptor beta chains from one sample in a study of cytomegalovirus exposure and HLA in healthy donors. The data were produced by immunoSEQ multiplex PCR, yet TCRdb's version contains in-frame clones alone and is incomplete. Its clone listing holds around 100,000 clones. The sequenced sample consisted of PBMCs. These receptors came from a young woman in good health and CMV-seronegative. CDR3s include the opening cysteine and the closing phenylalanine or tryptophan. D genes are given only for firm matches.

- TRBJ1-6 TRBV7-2 TGTGCCAGCAGCGCCGGGTTGATTGGAGGTTCACCCCTCCACTTT CASSAGLIGGSPLHF
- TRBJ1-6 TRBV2 TGTGCCAGCACCAAACAGGGAAATAATTCACCCCTCCACTTT CASTKQGNNSPLHF
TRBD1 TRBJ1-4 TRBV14 TGTGCCAGCAGCGACAGGGTCAGTGAAAAACTGTTTTTT CASSDRVSEKLFF
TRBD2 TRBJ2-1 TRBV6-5 TGTGCCACCCTCCTAGCGGAGGTGCAGTTCTTC CATLLAEVQFF
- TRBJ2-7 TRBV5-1 TGCGCCAGCAGCTTGGCCAGCTCCTACGAGCAGTACTTC CASSLASSYEQYF
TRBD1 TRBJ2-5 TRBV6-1 TGTGCCAGCAGTGGATGGACAGGGCGGGAGACCCAGTACTTC CASSGWTGRETQYF
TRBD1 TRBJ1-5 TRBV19 TGTGCCAGTAGTTGGACAGGGGAGGGCAATCAGCCCCAGCATTTT CASSWTGEGNQPQHF
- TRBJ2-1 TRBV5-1 TGCGCCAGCAGCCTTTACAATGAGCAGTTCTTC CASSLYNEQFF
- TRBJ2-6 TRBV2 TGTGCCAGCAGTGAGGGGAGCTCTGGGGCCAACGTCCTGACTTTC CASSEGSSGANVLTF
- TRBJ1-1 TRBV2 TGTGCCAGCAGGCCAAGGTGGGCCACTGAAGCTTTCTTT CASRPRWATEAFF
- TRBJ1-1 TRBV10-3 TGTGCCATCAGTGAGATAGGCAGGGCCACTGAAGCTTTCTTT CAISEIGRATEAFF
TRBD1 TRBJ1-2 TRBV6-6 TGTGCCAGCAGTGAGACCGGACAGGGGGCCGAAGGCTACACCTTC CASSETGQGAEGYTF
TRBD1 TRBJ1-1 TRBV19 TGTGCCAGTAGTTTGGGCAGGGGGCACACTGAAGCTTTCTTT CASSLGRGHTEAFF
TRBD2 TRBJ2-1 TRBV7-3 TGTGCCAGCAGTAGACTAGCGGCAGACAATGAGCAGTTCTTC CASSRLAADNEQFF
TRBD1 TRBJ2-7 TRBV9 TGTGCCAGCAGCGTGGGACAGGGTGAGTCCTACGAGCAGTACTTC CASSVGQGESYEQYF
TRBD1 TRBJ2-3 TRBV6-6 TGTGCCAGCGCTTCCCCGGACAGGGGGCGAGATACGCAGTATTTT CASASPDRGRDTQYF
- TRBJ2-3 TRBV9 TGTGCCAGCAGCGTAGAGGGAGCTAGCACAGATACGCAGTATTTT CASSVEGASTDTQYF
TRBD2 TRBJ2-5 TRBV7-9 TGTGCCAGCAGCTTAGTAGGGGGGACTAGCGGGGAGACCCAGTACTTC CASSLVGGTSGETQYF
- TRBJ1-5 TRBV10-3 TGTGCCATCAGTGAACTGCAGGGGATGGGAAGCAATCAGCCCCAGCATTTT CAISELQGMGSNQPQHF
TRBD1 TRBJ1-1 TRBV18 TGTGCCAGCTCACTTCTTTCCAGGGGGAGCACTGAAGCTTTCTTT CASSLLSRGSTEAFF
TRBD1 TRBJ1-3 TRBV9 TGTGCCAGCAGCGTATCGTCAGGGGGAGAAAACACCATATATTTT CASSVSSGGENTIYF
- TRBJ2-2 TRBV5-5 TGTGCCAGCAGCTTGGCCTTTCGGACACAGGGATACGGGGAGCTGTTTTTT CASSLAFRTQGYGELFF
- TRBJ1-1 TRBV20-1 TGCAGTGCTAGGGGGCAGACTGAAGCTTTCTTT CSARGQTEAFF
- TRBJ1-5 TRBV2 TGTGCCAGCAGTGAAGGGCCCAGGGATGGGGTAAGGCAGTCCCAGCATTTT CASSEGPRDGVRQSQHF
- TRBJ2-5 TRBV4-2 TGTGCCAGCAGCCAAGATCTGGAGGGTTTCCAAGAGACCCAGTACTTC CASSQDLEGFQETQYF
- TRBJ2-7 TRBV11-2 TGTGCCAGCAGCTTAGAAGAGTTTTACGAGCAGTACTTC CASSLEEFYEQYF
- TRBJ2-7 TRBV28 TGTGCCAGCAGTTTCAGGGGCTACGAGCAGTACTTC CASSFRGYEQYF
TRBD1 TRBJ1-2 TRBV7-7 TGTGCTCGAGGGACAGGGACTTCTAACTATGGCTACACCTTC CARGTGTSNYGYTF
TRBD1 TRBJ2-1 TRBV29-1 TGCAGCGTTCAACAGGGGTACTCCTACAATGAGCAGTTCTTC CSVQQGYSYNEQFF
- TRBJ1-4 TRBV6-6 TGTGCCAGCAGTCTACTCAATGAAAAACTGTTTTTT CASSLLNEKLFF
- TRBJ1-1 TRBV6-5 TGTGCCAGCAGTTACCGTATCGGACAGCTAAACACTGAAGCTTTCTTT CASSYRIGQLNTEAFF
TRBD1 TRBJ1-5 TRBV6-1 TGTGCCAGCAGTGAGTACAGGGGGCCCAGCAATCAGCCCCAGCATTTT CASSEYRGPSNQPQHF
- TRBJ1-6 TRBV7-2 TGTGCCAGCAGCTTAGGGGAGGTTTCACCCCTCCACTTT CASSLGEVSPLHF
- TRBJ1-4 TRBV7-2 TGTGCCAGCAGCTTCCACCTTTCTGTAGGGCAGGGGGAAAAACTGTTTTTT CASSFHLSVGQGEKLFF
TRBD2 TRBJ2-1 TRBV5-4 TGTGCCAGCAGCAAACCAGCGGGGGACAACTACAATGAGCAGTTCTTC CASSKPAGDNYNEQFF
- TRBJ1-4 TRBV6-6 TGTGCCAGCAGTTACGTCTCTAATGAAAAACTGTTTTTT CASSYVSNEKLFF